This T cell receptor beta chain was obtained from a study of T cell responses to AZD1222 COVID-19 vaccine listed by TCRdb under 2021. General notes on the study: TCR sequencing was performed for 230 to 250 trial participants, of whom 200 to 220 were given two doses of AZD1222 and around 25 were given two doses of MenACWY control vaccine. Enrollment into the trials was organized by age into subgroups of 18-55, 56-69 and 70-plus years, and those subgroups contained roughly 150, 30 and 60 TCR-sequenced participants, respectively.

The CDR3 regions of human TCRbeta chains were subjected to immunosequencing. Per the source publication's procedure: Repertoire TCRs were checked for matches against a reference library of SARS-CoV-2-specific TCRs that had been generated using the MIRA antigen-specificity platform. Breadth meant the fraction of unique TCRs that were SARS-CoV-2-associated, whereas depth meant the fraction of total T cells that were SARS-CoV-2-associated. Each spike-specific TCR was assigned to its reactive spike region and to a CD4 or CD8 class using the MIRA data. Log10-transformed breadth and depth values were compared by one-way ANOVA with Sidak's multiple comparisons tests. Entries here come from immuneACCESS through TCRdb and include only in-frame sequences with V and J called. Some clones fail to appear in such tables; in the studies checked, an unresolved V gene covers under half of the shortfall, and the cause of the remainder is unknown. The D gene and trimming were derived from the DNA, and the V and J assignments and clone size from that table. Across this sample there are 150,000 or so clones, with approximately 90% seen only once. The ten most abundant clones make up about 3.8% of the sample.

Sequences MGHRA (CDR1) and YSYEKL (CDR2) are obtained from the germline V gene. Trimming at the junction amounts to 4 bases on V and 1 base on J, and the germline ends lie 8 bases apart. The CDR3 holds 13 amino acids from the cysteine to the phenylalanine. The read is trimmed to its CDR3 DNA, 39 bases read in frame from base 1. To note about this clone: Its antigen is currently not known. Base qualities are not recorded, but no much larger clone differs from it by a single base.

In the paper's terms, the time point label means: about 28 days (+/-7) after the second vaccine dose. AZD1222 recipients with second doses at about 4 weeks or about 12 weeks were pooled, because spike-specific TCR depth and breadth did not differ between schedules. Vaccinee samples were obtained from the UK trials COV001 and COV002, which included a single-blind randomized controlled phase 2/3 trial of AZD1222 (ChAdOx1 nCoV-19) in healthy adults. For TCRbeta chain sequencing, PBMC samples from trial participants were taken at day 0 and at day 28 after the second dose. General study outcomes and caveats: No day 14 peak-response samples were available, so repertoires were characterized only after the peak T cell response. Participants were mostly white British and included more females than males, and it was suggested by the authors that clonal diversity may have been underestimated. The 56-69-year group was small, and its depth increase did not reach significance, likely because of low power. CD4 TCRs associated with the vaccine covered the entire spike protein, and the dominant responses were in regions 160-218 and 743-854. After two AZD1222 doses, spike-specific TCR breadth and depth were significantly higher than at day 0 and than in MenACWY recipients. Epitopes outside the regions mutated in the B.1.351 and B.1.1.7 variants were reportedly recognized by nearly half of the unique spike-specific TCRs. Only five to seven AZD1222 recipients were SARS-CoV-2 seropositive at baseline, limiting conclusions about previously exposed vaccinees.

Recombination connected TRBV4-1 to TRBJ2-7, with the D gene not clear enough to name. Sequencing was performed on peripheral blood, taken 28 days after the second AZD1222 dose. The sequence derives from an adult who received the AZD1222 COVID-19 vaccine. The CDR3 here reads CASSPPQSYEQYF. The nucleotide sequence is given as TGCGCCAGCAGCCCTCCCCAATCCTACGAGCAGTACTTC.